This T cell receptor beta chain was sequenced for a study of T-cell memory formation after mild COVID-19. Across the study: The two donors had largely donor-specific TCR clusters. Study-level points and caveats: The appearance of some responding clones in pre-infection memory suggested that cross-reactive memory joined.

Remarks on this clonotype: Its specificity is not known.

The germline V and J ends were trimmed by 6 bases and 5 bases, with 12 bases remaining between them. This CDR3 has 13 amino acids. The germline V gene has CDR1 SGHRS and CDR2 YFSETQ. TCRdb fed the 5' RACE reads into MiXCR, producing one record per CDR3 protein. This sample has roughly 280,000 distinct CDR3 sequences; roughly 8.2% occur once, and the top ten carry around a fifth. J is TRBJ2-1 and V is TRBV5-1; D not resolved. Material for sequencing was PBMCs or a T cell subset sorted from them (not recorded which). This clonotype originated in a man between 18 and 29 years old who had mild COVID-19 (a few samples of this study predate the infection). Cell type and time point are not known. CDR3 DNA: TGCGCCAGCAATTCGGACCCTAACAATGAGCAGTTCTTC. This encodes CASNSDPNNEQFF.